This T cell receptor (beta chain) stems from a study of CD8+CD57+ T cells in acquired aplastic anemia. CDR3 and TCR beta VDJ profiling relied on a genomic DNA template. TCRdb recomputed calls from the reads with MiXCR, one row per CDR3 protein. The sample records 35,000 to 50,000 distinct CDR3 sequences, about 65% being singletons. This clonotype occurred many times. The sequence was collected from a human donor in good health, serving as a control. The sequenced sample was sorted CD4+, CD8+, or CD8+CD57+ T cells (not recorded which) from PBMCs.

CDR3 sequence (DNA): TGCGCCAGCAGCTTGGGGGGGGGCTCGGCCACAGATACGCAGTATTTT. It encodes CASSLGGGSATDTQYF. The chain has TRBV5-1 and TRBJ2-3; the D gene is possibly TRBD2 (7 bases). This CDR3 contains 16 residues. V lost 0 bases and J lost 2, with 13 bases in between. The germline gives CDR1 SGHRS, CDR2 YFSETQ.